This T cell receptor (beta chain) originates from a study of beta chain features in type 1 diabetes. Overall study context: Taken together, all samples contributed around 100,000,000 examined sorted cells.

cDNA synthesis used the whole RNA isolate, giving expressed TCRB sequences. The assay was immunoSEQ multiplex PCR, and TCRdb's table has in-frame clones only and misses some. Of hundreds of thousands of clones listed, about an eighth are singletons. Study-level findings and limits: The study found moderately but significantly shorter TCRB CDR3s in all four CD4+ subsets of Type 1 diabetes patients. In type 1 diabetes patients, VDJ junctions had fewer insertions; deletions at these junctions were more frequent.

Per germline, CDR1 GTSNPN and CDR2 SVGIG (reference sequence). The CDR3 spans 14 residues. V dropped 4 bases and J dropped 5; count of bases not matched to a gene: 5. Details on this clone: Its target is unknown.

The origin of this receptor is a man between 18 and 29 years old with type 1 diabetes. This sequence joins TRBV30 and TRBJ2-2; 9 positions match TRBD2. Sequencing was carried out using naive CD4+ T cells from blood. For the CDR3, the DNA is TGTGCCTGGACCCAGCGGGAGGAGACCGGGGAGCTGTTTTTT. It codes for CAWTQREETGELFF.